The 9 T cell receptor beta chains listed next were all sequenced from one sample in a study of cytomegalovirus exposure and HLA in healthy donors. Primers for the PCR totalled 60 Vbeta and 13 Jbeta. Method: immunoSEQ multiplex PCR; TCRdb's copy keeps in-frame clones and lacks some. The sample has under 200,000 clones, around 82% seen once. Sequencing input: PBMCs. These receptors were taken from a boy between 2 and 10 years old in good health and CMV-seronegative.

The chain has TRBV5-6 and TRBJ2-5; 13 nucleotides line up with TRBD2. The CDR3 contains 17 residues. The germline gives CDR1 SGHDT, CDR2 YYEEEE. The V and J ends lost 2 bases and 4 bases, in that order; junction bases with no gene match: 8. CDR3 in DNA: TGTGCCAGCAGCTTCTTTGGACTAGCGGGAGTAGGAGAGACCCAGTACTTC. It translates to CASSFFGLAGVGETQYF.

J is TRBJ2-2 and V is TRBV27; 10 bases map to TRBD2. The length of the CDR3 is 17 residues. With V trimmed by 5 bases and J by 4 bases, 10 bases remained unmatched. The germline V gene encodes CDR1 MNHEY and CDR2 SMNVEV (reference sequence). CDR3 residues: CASSPGDSGRFTGELFF. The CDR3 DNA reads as TGTGCCAGCAGTCCCGGCGATAGCGGGAGGTTCACCGGGGAGCTGTTTTTT.

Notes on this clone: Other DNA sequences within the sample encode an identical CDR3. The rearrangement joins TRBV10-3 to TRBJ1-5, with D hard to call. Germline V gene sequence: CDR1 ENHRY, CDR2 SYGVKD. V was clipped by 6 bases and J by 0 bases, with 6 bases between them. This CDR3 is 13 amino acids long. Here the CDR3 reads CAISGDSNQPQHF. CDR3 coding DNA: TGTGCCATCAGCGGAGATAGCAATCAGCCCCAGCATTTT.

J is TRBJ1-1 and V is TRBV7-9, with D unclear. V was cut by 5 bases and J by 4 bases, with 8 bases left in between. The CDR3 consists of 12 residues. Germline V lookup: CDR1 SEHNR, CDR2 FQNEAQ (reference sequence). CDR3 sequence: CASSLGLTEAFF. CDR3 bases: TGTGCCAGCAGCCTCGGACTCACTGAAGCTTTCTTT.

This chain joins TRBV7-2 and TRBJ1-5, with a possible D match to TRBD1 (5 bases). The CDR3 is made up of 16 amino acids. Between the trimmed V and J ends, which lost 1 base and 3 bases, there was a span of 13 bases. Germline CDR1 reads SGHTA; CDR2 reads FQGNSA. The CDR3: CASSLVGGVFNQPQHF. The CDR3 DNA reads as TGTGCCAGCAGCTTAGTGGGGGGGGTGTTCAATCAGCCCCAGCATTTT.

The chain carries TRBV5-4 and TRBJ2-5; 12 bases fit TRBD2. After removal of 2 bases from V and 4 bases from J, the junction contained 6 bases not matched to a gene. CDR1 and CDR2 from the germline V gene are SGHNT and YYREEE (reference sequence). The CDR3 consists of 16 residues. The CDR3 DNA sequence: TGTGCCAGCAGCTTCTCTAGCGGGAGGGCCCTAGAGACCCAGTACTTC. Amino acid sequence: CASSFSSGRALETQYF.

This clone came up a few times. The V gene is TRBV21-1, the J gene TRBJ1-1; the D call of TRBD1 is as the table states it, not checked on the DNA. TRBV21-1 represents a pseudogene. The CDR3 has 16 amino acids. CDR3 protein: CASSKLKGQGKTEAFF. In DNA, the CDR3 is TGTGCCAGCAGCAAATTAAAAGGACAGGGGAAAACTGAAGCTTTCTTT.

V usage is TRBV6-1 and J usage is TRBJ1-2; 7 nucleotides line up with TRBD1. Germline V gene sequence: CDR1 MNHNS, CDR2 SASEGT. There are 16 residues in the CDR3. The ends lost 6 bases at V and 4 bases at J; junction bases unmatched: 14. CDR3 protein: CASRETFGTEGYGYTF. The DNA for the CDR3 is TGTGCCAGCAGGGAAACCTTCGGGACAGAGGGCTATGGCTACACCTTC.

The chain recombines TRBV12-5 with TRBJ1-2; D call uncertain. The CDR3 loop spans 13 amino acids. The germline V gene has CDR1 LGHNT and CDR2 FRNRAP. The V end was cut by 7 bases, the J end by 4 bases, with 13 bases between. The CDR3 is CASAGGGLYGYTF. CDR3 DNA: TGTGCTAGTGCCGGCGGAGGTCTCTATGGCTACACCTTC.